What follows are 16 T cell receptor beta chains derived from one specimen sequenced in a study of CD8+ T cells in alopecia areata. Treatment denoted: oral pan-JAK inhibitor, 5-10 mg twice daily. Investigators isolated RNA and reverse transcribed it into cDNA to act as the sequencing template. The method was immunoSEQ multiplex PCR; TCRdb's version includes in-frame clones alone and lacks a portion of them. Of around 190,000 clones listed, about three fifths are singletons. Sequenced here: CD4+ T cells sorted from blood, sampled at week 49, from a patient treated with tofacitinib. These receptors were taken from a human donor with alopecia areata.

CDR3 DNA: TGTGCCAGCAGCTTAGCGCCGGACAATGAGCAGTTCTTC. Translating gives CASSLAPDNEQFF. The chain links TRBV7-7 to TRBJ2-1; D is unclear. The V gene lost 0 bases and the J gene lost 5 bases, with 5 bases spanning the gap. The CDR3 covers 13 residues. Germline V gene sequence: CDR1 SSHAT, CDR2 FNYEAQ (reference sequence).

The chain uses TRBV29-1 and TRBJ2-4; D uncertain. Germline CDR1 is SQVTM and CDR2 is ANQGSEA. Trimming removed 4 bases from V and 3 bases from J, with 19 bases in between. This CDR3 has 16 amino acids. The CDR3 here is CSVVRFGSVDKNIQYF. The CDR3 nucleotides are TGCAGCGTTGTCCGGTTTGGGTCCGTAGACAAAAACATTCAGTACTTC. Based on the CDR3 plus reference TRBV29-1 and TRBJ2-4, the full variable domain is SAVISQKPSRDICQRGTSLTIQCQVDSQVTMMFWYRQQPGQSLTLIATANQGSEATYESGFVIDKFPISRPNLTFSTLTVSNMSPEDSSIYLCSVVRFGSVDKNIQYFGAGTRLSVL.

The genes are TRBV10-3 and TRBJ2-1; TRBD2 might be the D (6 bases). There are 12 residues in the CDR3. Germline V gives CDR1 ENHRY, CDR2 SYGVKD. V lost 4 bases and J lost 5, with 6 bases in between. The CDR3 is CAISGLDNEQFF. The CDR3 region has the DNA TGTGCCATCAGTGGACTAGACAATGAGCAGTTCTTC.

The chain carries TRBV29-1 and TRBJ2-7; D uncertain. Per the germline V gene, CDR1 is SQVTM and CDR2 is ANQGSEA. The CDR3 has 11 amino acids. With 4 bases removed from V and 5 bases from J, the gap between germline ends came to 9 bases. CDR3 region: CSVVREHEQYF. DNA for the CDR3: TGCAGCGTTGTGAGAGAGCACGAGCAGTACTTC.

As concerns this clone: The same CDR3 also results from other DNA sequences found in this sample. The genes are TRBV29-1 and TRBJ1-5; D is possibly TRBD1 (6 bases). This CDR3 has 13 amino acids. Deletions cut 4 bases from V and 1 base from J, with 8 bases between. The germline gives CDR1 SQVTM, CDR2 ANQGSEA. The CDR3 loop is CSVGGASNQPQHF. The CDR3 DNA follows: TGCAGCGTTGGGGGGGCGAGCAATCAGCCCCAGCATTTT.

This clone was picked up a small number of times. Distinct nucleotide sequences in the sample also encode this CDR3. The chain employs TRBV6-6 and TRBJ1-1, with 8 bases aligning to TRBD1. The CDR3 consists of 13 residues. The V and J ends lost 6 bases and 4 bases, in that order; junction bases with no gene match: 4. Per germline, CDR1 MNHNY and CDR2 SVGAGI (reference sequence). For the CDR3, the DNA is TGTGCCAGCAGGGACAGGGCCGCCACTGAAGCTTTCTTT. Protein product: CASRDRAATEAFF.

The V call is TRBV27, the J call TRBJ1-6; D not resolved. Germline values: CDR1 MNHEY, CDR2 SMNVEV (reference sequence). The CDR3 consists of 17 residues. V was shortened by 5 bases and J by 7 bases, with 21 bases between the two germline ends. The CDR3 bases are TGTGCCAGCAGTCCCGGCCGACAAAGGGTGGGCAATTCACCCCTCCACTTT. Translated: CASSPGRQRVGNSPLHF.

This chain uses TRBV15 with TRBJ2-1; D not resolved. V dropped 0 bases and J dropped 7 bases, with 7 bases sitting between them. Germline-derived CDR1 and CDR2 are LNHNV and YYDKDF (reference sequence). The CDR3 contains 13 residues. In nucleotides, the CDR3 is TGTGCCACCAGCAGAGATGTAGTTAATGAGCAGTTCTTC. It codes for CATSRDVVNEQFF.

There are a few counts of this clone. This chain uses TRBV7-2 with TRBJ2-3; D is possibly TRBD1 (6 bases). V shed 1 base and J shed 4 bases, with 12 bases lying between them. CDR3 size: 15 residues. Germline V lookup: CDR1 SGHTA, CDR2 FQGNSA. The CDR3 sequence is CASSLGTGKSDTQYF. The DNA for the CDR3 is TGTGCCAGCAGCTTAGGAACAGGGAAGTCAGATACGCAGTATTTT.

This clone turned up a few times. The CDR3 DNA reads TGCAGCGTCGCCGAAGGACAGGGACTCACAGATACGCAGTATTTT. Translation gives CSVAEGQGLTDTQYF. This chain joins TRBV29-1 and TRBJ2-3; 8 positions agree with TRBD1. Germline V gives CDR1 SQVTM, CDR2 ANQGSEA. With V trimmed by 6 bases and J by 2 bases, 10 bases remained unmatched. This CDR3 is 15 amino acids long.

This clone has just a few counts. The chain joins TRBV28 to TRBJ1-5; possible D gene TRBD1, 6 bases. V was shortened by 5 bases and J by 9 bases, with 17 bases between the two germline ends. CDR3 size: 14 residues. CDR1 is MDHEN and CDR2 is SYDVKM in the germline V gene. CDR3 sequence reads: CASSIPGASWPQHF. Here the CDR3 DNA reads TGTGCCAGCAGTATCCCGGGGGCGTCATGGCCCCAGCATTTT.

The chain recombines TRBV6-5 with TRBJ2-3; D is possibly TRBD2 (6 bases). The CDR3 has 14 amino acids. The V and J ends lost 8 bases and 2 bases respectively, with 14 bases between them. Germline V gives CDR1 MNHEY, CDR2 SVGAGI. CDR3 in DNA: TGTGCCAGCGGAGCGGGCCTACCCACAGATACGCAGTATTTT. Amino acids: CASGAGLPTDTQYF.

The J gene is TRBJ1-2, the V gene TRBV5-1; D is possibly TRBD1 (6 bases). Germline CDR1 reads SGHRS; CDR2 reads YFSETQ. The CDR3 contains 14 residues. V lost 4 bases and J 3 bases, leaving 13 bases between the germline ends. CDR3 sequence reads: CASSLSDSHYGYTF. In DNA form, the CDR3 reads TGCGCCAGCAGCCTATCGGACAGTCACTATGGCTACACCTTC.

The chain is built from TRBV6-5 and TRBJ1-1; D uncertain. Germline V gene lookup returns CDR1 MNHEY and CDR2 SVGAGI. The CDR3 has 14 residues. V was clipped by 6 bases and J by 1 base, with 12 bases between them. The CDR3 DNA follows: TGTGCCAGCAGCCGTGGGAGGGCGAACACTGAAGCTTTCTTT. Translated, it gives CASSRGRANTEAFF.

With regard to this clone: In the same sample, other DNA sequences code for this CDR3. J is TRBJ2-2 and V is TRBV30; no clear D gene. Per germline, CDR1 GTSNPN and CDR2 SVGIG (reference sequence). V was cut by 0 bases and J by 1 base, with 6 bases left in between. The CDR3 is 14 residues long. The chain's CDR3 is CAWSVGGNTGELFF. CDR3 in DNA: TGTGCCTGGAGTGTTGGTGGGAACACCGGGGAGCTGTTTTTT.

The chain uses TRBV30 and TRBJ2-1; D might be TRBD2 (6 bases). Germline loops: CDR1 GTSNPN, CDR2 SVGIG (reference sequence). The CDR3 is 13 amino acids. V lost 7 bases and J 5 bases, leaving 15 bases between the germline ends. The CDR3 loop reads CASYSRTNNEQFF. In nucleotides, the CDR3 is TGTGCCTCGTACTCGAGGACTAACAATGAGCAGTTCTTC.